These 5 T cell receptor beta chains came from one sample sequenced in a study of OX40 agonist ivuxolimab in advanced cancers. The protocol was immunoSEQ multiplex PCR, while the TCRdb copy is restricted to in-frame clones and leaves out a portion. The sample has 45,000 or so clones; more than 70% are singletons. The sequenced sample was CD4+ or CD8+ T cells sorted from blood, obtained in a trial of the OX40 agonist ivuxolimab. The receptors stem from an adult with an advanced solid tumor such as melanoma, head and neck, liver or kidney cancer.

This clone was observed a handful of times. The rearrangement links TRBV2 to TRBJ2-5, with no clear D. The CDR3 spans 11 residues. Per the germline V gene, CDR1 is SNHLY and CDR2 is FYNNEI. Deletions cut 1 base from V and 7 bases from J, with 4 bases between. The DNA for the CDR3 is TGTGCCAGCAGTGAAGGAACGACCCAGTACTTC. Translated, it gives CASSEGTTQYF.

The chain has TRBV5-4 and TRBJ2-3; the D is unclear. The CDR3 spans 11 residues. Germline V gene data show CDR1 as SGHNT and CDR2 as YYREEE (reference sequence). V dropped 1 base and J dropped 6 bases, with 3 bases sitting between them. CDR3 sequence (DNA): TGTGCCAGCAGCTTGCGGGATACGCAGTATTTT. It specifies CASSLRDTQYF.

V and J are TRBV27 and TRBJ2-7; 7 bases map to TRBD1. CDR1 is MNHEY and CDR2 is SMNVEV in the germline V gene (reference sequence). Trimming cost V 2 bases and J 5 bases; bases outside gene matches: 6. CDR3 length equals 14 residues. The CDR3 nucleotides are TGTGCCAGCAGTTTACAACAGGGGATCCACGAGCAGTACTTC. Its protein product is CASSLQQGIHEQYF.

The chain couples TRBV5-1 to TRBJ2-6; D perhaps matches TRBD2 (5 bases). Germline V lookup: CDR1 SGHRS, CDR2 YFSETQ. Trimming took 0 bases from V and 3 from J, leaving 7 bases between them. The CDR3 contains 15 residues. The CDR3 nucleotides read TGCGCCAGCAGCTTGGTCGGGAATGGGGCCAACGTCCTGACTTTC. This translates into CASSLVGNGANVLTF.

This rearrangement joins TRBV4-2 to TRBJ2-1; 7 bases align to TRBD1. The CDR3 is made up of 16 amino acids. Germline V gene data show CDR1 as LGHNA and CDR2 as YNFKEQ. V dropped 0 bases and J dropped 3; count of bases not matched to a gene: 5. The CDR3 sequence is CASSQDRDSRYNEQFF. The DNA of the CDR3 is TGTGCCAGCAGCCAAGATCGGGACAGCCGCTACAATGAGCAGTTCTTC.